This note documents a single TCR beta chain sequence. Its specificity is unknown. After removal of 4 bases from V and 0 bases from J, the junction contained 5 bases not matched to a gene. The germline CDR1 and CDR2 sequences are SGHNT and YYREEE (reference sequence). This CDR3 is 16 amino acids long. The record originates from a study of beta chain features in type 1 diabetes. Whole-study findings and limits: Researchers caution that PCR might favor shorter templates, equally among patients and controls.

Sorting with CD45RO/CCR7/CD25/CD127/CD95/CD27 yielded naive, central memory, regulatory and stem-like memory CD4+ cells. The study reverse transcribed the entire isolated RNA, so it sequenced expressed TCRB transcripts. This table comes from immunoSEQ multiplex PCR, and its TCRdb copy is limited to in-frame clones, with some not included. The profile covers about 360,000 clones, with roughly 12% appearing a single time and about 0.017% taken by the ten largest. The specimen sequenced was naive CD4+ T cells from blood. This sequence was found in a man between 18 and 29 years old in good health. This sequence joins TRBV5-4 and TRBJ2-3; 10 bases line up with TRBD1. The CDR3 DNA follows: TGTGCCAGCAGCCCAGGACAGGGGGGGAGCACAGATACGCAGTATTTT. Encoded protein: CASSPGQGGSTDTQYF.